This record looks at one TCR beta chain sequence and its context. Antigen unknown. These data originate in a study of OX40 agonist ivuxolimab in advanced cancers. Study at large: A diagnosis of hepatocellular carcinoma, melanoma, renal cell or head and neck cancer was present in dose-escalation patients. Notes on the study in general: On average, a greater number of expanded clones characterised CD8+ T cells relative to CD4+. The CD4+ and CD8+ T cells in the blood had expanded clonally by week 6 at 0.1 to 3.0 mg/kg.

Sequenced by immunoSEQ multiplex PCR; TCRdb stores in-frame clones only, minus some. The sample has tens of thousands of clones, around 85% seen once. Blood draws occurred at baseline, cycle 4 day 1, and cycle 7 day 1. Germline values: CDR1 SGHNT, CDR2 YENEEA. The CDR3 runs to 16 residues. V lost 5 bases and J lost 3, with 16 bases in between. Here the sequenced sample was CD4+ or CD8+ T cells sorted from blood, taken in a trial of the OX40 agonist ivuxolimab. This clonotype was obtained from an adult with an advanced solid tumor such as melanoma, head and neck, liver or kidney cancer. The chain uses TRBV11-3 and TRBJ2-2; D unresolved. CDR3 DNA sequence: TGTGCCAGCAGCGCCGGGCAGGCCTTAGACACCGGGGAGCTGTTTTTT. Amino acids: CASSAGQALDTGELFF. The whole variable domain, remainder taken from reference TRBV11-3 and TRBJ2-2, is EAGVVQSPRYKIIEKKQPVAFWCNPISGHNTLYWYLQNLGQGPELLIRYENEEAVDDSQLPKDRFSAERLKGVDSTLKIQPAELGDSAVYLCASSAGQALDTGELFFGEGSRLTVL.